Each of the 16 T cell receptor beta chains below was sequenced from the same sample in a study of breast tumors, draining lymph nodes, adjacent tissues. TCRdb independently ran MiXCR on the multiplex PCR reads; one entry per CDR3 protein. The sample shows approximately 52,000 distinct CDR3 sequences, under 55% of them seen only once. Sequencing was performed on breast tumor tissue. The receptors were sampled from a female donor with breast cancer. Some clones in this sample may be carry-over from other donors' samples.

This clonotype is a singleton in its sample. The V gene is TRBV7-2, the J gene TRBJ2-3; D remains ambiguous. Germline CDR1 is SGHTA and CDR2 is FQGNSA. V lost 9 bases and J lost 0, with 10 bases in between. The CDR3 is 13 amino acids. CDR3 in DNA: TGTGCCAGTCGACTCGCTAGCACAGATACGCAGTATTTT. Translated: CASRLASTDTQYF.

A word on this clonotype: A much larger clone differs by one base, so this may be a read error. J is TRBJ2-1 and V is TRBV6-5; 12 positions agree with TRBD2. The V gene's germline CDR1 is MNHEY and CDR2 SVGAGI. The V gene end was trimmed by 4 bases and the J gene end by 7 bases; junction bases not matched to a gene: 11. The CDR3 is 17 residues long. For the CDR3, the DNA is TGTGCCAGCAGTTCCCAAAGACTAGCGGGAGCACGTAATGAGCAGTTCTTC. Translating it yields CASSSQRLAGARNEQFF.

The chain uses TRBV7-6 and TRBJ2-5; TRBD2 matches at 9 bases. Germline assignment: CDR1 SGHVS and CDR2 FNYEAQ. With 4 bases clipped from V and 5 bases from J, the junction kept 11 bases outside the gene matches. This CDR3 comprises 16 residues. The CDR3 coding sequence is TGTGCCAGCAGCTCCCCTAAAGCGGGAGGAGGGGAGACCCAGTACTTC. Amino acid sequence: CASSSPKAGGGETQYF.

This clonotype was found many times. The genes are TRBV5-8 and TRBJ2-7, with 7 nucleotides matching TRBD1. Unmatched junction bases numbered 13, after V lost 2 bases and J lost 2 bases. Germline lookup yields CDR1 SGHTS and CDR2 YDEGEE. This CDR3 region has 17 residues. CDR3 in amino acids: CASSFLPKTGFPYEQYF. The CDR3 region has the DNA TGTGCCAGCAGCTTCTTGCCGAAGACAGGGTTTCCCTACGAGCAGTACTTC.

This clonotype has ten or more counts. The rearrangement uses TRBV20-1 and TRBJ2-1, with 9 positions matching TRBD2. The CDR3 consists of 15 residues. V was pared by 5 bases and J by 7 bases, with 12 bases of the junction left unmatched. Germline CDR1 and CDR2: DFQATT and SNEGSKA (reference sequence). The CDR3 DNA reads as TGCAGTGCTCGACAGCTAGCGGGGAGAAGGAATGAGCAGTTCTTC. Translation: CSARQLAGRRNEQFF.

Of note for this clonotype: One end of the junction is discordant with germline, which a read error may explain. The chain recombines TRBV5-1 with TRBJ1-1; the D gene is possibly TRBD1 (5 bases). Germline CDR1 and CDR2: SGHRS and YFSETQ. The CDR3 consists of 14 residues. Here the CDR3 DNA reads TGCGCCAGCAGCCCCGGGACCATGAACACTGTAGCTTTCTTT. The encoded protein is CASSPGTMNTVAFF.

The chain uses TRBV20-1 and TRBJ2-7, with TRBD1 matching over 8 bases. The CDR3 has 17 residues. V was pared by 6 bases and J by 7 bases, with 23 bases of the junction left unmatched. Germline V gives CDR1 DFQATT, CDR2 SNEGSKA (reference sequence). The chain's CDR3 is CSASSGQATGQAIEQYF. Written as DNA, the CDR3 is TGCAGTGCCTCCTCCGGCCAGGCGACGGGACAGGCGATAGAGCAGTACTTC.

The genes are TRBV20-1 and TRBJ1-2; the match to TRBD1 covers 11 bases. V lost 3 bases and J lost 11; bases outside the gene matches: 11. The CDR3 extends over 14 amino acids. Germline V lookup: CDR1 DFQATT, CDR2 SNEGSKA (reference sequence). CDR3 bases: TGCAGTGCTAGCCACGTCGGGACAGGGGGGGGTTACACCTTC. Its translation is CSASHVGTGGGYTF.

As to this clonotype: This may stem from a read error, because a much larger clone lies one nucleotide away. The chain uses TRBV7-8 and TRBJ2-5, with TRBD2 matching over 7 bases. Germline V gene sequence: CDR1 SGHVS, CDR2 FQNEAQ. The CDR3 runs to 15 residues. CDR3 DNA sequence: TGTGCCAGCAGCCCCCGGGACTACCTGATAGAGACCCAGCACTTC. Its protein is CASSPRDYLIETQHF.

The CDR3 spells CASSLGWGSSGNTIYF. DNA for the CDR3: TGTGCCAGTAGTCTAGGTTGGGGGAGCTCTGGAAACACCATATATTTT. The chain recombines TRBV19 with TRBJ1-3, with D maybe TRBD1 (5 bases). V was trimmed by 5 bases and J by 0 bases, leaving 14 bases between them. Germline CDR1 is LNHDA and CDR2 is SQIVND (reference sequence). The CDR3 is made up of 16 amino acids.

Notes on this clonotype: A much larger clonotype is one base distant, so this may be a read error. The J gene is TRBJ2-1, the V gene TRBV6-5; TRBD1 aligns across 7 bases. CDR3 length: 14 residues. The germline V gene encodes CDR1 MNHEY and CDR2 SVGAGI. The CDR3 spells CASRAGTEYNEQLF. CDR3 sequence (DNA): TGTGCCAGCAGAGCCGGGACAGAATACAATGAGCAGCTCTTC.

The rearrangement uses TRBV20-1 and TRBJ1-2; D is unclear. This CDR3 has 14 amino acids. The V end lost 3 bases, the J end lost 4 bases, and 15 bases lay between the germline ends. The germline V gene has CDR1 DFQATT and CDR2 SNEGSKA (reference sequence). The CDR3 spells CSASHPGDSYGYTF. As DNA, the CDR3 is TGCAGTGCTAGCCACCCCGGAGATAGCTATGGCTACACCTTC.

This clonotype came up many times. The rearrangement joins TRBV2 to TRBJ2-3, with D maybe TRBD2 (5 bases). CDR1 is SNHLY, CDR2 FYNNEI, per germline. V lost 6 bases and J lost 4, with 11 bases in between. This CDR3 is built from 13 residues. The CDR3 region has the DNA TGTGCCAGCAGAAATAGCGCGGCAGATACGCAGTATTTT. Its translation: CASRNSAADTQYF.

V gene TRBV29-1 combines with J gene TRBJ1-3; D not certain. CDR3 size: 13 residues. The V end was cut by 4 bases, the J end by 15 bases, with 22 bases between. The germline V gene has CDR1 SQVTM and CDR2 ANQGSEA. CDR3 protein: CSVAVTGGNTAYF. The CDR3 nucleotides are TGCAGCGTTGCGGTGACCGGTGGTAACACCGCATATTTT.

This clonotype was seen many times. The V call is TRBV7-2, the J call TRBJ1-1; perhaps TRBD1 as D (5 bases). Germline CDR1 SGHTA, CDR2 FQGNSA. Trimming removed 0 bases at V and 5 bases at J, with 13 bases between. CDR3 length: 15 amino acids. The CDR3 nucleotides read TGTGCCAGCAGCTTAGCGGGGGGGACCGGAACTGAAGCTTTCTTT. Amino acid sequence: CASSLAGGTGTEAFF.

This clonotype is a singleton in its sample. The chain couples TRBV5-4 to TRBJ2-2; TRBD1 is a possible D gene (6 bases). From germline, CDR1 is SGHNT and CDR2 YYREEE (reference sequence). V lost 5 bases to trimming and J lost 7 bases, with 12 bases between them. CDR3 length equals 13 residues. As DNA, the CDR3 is TGTGCCAGCAGTCAACAGGGCGTCGGGGAGCTGTTTTTT. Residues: CASSQQGVGELFF.